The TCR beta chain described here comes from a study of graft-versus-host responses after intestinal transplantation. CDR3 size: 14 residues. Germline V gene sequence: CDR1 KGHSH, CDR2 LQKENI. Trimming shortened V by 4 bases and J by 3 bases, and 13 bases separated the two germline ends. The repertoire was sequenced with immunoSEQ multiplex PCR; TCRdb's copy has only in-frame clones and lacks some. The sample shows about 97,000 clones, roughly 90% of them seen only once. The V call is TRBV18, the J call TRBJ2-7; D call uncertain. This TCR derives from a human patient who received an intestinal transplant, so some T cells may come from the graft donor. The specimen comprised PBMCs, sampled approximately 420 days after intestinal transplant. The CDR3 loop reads CASSLRYTDYEQYF. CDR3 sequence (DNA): TGTGCCAGCTCACTCAGATATACTGACTACGAGCAGTACTTC.